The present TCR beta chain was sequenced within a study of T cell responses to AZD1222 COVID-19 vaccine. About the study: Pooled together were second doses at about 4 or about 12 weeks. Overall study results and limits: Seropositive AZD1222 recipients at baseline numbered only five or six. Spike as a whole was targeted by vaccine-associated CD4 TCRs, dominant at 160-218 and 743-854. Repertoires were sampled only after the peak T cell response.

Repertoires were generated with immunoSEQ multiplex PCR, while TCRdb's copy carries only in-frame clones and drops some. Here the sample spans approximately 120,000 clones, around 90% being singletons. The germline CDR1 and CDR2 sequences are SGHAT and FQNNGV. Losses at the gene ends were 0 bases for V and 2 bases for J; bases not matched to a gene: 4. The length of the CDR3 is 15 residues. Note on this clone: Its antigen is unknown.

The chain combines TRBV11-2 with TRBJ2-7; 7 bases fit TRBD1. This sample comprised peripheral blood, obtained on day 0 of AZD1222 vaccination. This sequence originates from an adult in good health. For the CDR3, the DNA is TGTGCCAGCAGCTTAGATAGACAGGGAACCTACGAGCAGTACTTC. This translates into CASSLDRQGTYEQYF.